A selection of T cell receptor beta chains follows, all from one sample in a study of blood T cell repertoires in COVID-19. Measured with immunoSEQ multiplex PCR; TCRdb has only the in-frame clones, and not every one. The sample has a few hundred thousand clones, around 86% seen once. Sequencing was done on a sample of peripheral blood. The receptors here all came from an older woman with COVID-19, enrolled during active disease. Both conserved end residues are part of each CDR3. A D gene is named only where the DNA matches it firmly. The size entry is marked missing in some rows and otherwise reads once, few, many or a size class.

D	V	size	J	DNA	CDR3
NA	TRBV7-9	NA	TRBJ2-5	TGTGCCAGCAGCTTACTGCACGCGGGGGCCCAAGAGACCCAGTACTTC	CASSLLHAGAQETQYF
NA	TRBV7-9	few	TRBJ2-6	TGTGCCAGCAGCTTAGAGGGAGCTGGGGCCAACGTCCTGACTTTC	CASSLEGAGANVLTF
NA	TRBV9	NA	TRBJ1-2	TGTGCCAGCAGCGCAGGGAACCGCAACTATGGCTACACCTTC	CASSAGNRNYGYTF
NA	TRBV6-5	NA	TRBJ2-3	TGTGCCAGCAGTTACCAGGGACTTTTAGCAGATACGCAGTATTTT	CASSYQGLLADTQYF
NA	TRBV5-1	NA	TRBJ1-3	TGCGCCAGCAGCTTAGAGGCCCTTCCGGAAAACACCATATATTTT	CASSLEALPENTIYF
TRBD2	TRBV29-1	NA	TRBJ2-5	TGCAGCGTTGAGGCTAGCGGGATCCCAGAGACCCAGTACTTC	CSVEASGIPETQYF
TRBD1	TRBV27	NA	TRBJ1-6	TGTGCCAGCAGTTCCAAATATTCCACTTACGCCGGGACAGGGGGTAATTCACCCCTCCACTTT	CASSSKYSTYAGTGGNSPLHF
TRBD1	TRBV27	NA	TRBJ1-5	TGTGCCAGCAGTTTCCGACGACAGGGTGTCCCCAATCAGCCCCAGCATTTT	CASSFRRQGVPNQPQHF
TRBD1	TRBV4-1	once	TRBJ1-5	TGCGCCAGCAGCCAAGAATGGGCCAGGGGGCAGCCCCAGCATTTT	CASSQEWARGQPQHF
TRBD1	TRBV7-2	NA	TRBJ1-2	TGTGCCAGCAGCTTGGACAGGCCTCGTGGCTACACCTTC	CASSLDRPRGYTF
NA	TRBV9	NA	TRBJ1-2	TGTGCCAGCAGCGTAACAGACAACTATGGCTACACCTTC	CASSVTDNYGYTF
NA	TRBV2	NA	TRBJ2-2	TGTGCCAGCAGTGTTGGGAGCACCGGGGAGCTGTTTTTT	CASSVGSTGELFF
TRBD1	TRBV6-2/TRBV6-3	NA	TRBJ1-5	TGTGCCAGCAGTTCCACCCTAACAGGGGCGCCCCAGCATTTT	CASSSTLTGAPQHF
NA	TRBV28	NA	TRBJ2-7	TGTGCCAGCAGTGGACATGGGGCTTCATCCTACGAGCAGTACTTC	CASSGHGASSYEQYF
TRBD2	TRBV27	NA	TRBJ2-3	TGTGCCAGCAGTCCCCGGGCGGGAGTCGCCTCTAGCACAGATACGCAGTATTTT	CASSPRAGVASSTDTQYF
TRBD2	TRBV28	once	TRBJ2-3	TGTGCCAGCAGTTTAGCGGGAGCGGGCACAGATACGCAGTATTTT	CASSLAGAGTDTQYF
NA	TRBV7-6	NA	TRBJ1-1	TGTGCCAGCAGCTTAGTGGCAGGCACGAACACTGAAGCTTTCTTT	CASSLVAGTNTEAFF
NA	TRBV27	NA	TRBJ2-7	TGTGCCAGCAGTTTATATTGGGGGCCTCGGTACGAGCAGTACTTC	CASSLYWGPRYEQYF
NA	TRBV10-1	NA	TRBJ2-5	TGCGCCAGCAGCCGAGGCGGGAACCAAGAGACCCAGTACTTC	CASSRGGNQETQYF
TRBD2	TRBV24-1	NA	TRBJ2-3	TGTGCCACCAGTGGGGGACTAGCGGGATTGGGAGATACGCAGTATTTT	CATSGGLAGLGDTQYF
NA	TRBV19	NA	TRBJ1-1	TGTGCCAGTATCGTGCCCGGCAGGGGTTCTGAAGCTTTCTTT	CASIVPGRGSEAFF
TRBD2	TRBV6-5	NA	TRBJ2-1	TGTGCCAGCAGGGTGCTAGCGGGAGGGCCCAATGAGCAGTTCTTC	CASRVLAGGPNEQFF
TRBD1	TRBV11-3	NA	TRBJ2-1	TGTGCCAGCAGCGCCCGGACAGGGCGGAACAATGAGCAGTTCTTC	CASSARTGRNNEQFF
NA	TRBV7-6	NA	TRBJ2-1	TGTGCCAGCAGCCCCTTGGGGGCGAGAGAGCAGTTCTTC	CASSPLGAREQFF
TRBD1	TRBV28	NA	TRBJ2-7	TGTGCCAGCAGTCCCCGCCTTGGACAGGGGCGGTACGAGCAGTACTTC	CASSPRLGQGRYEQYF
TRBD2	TRBV5-1	NA	TRBJ2-7	TGCGCCAGCAGCTTGGCACCGACTAGCGGCCTCTCCTACGAGCAGTACTTC	CASSLAPTSGLSYEQYF
NA	TRBV7-8	NA	TRBJ2-7	TGTGCCAGCAGCCCAAGGTCCCTAGCGACCCACGAGCAGTACTTC	CASSPRSLATHEQYF
NA	TRBV30	NA	TRBJ1-5	TGTGCCTGGAGTTTAACCCGGGGCAATCAGCCCCAGCATTTT	CAWSLTRGNQPQHF
TRBD1	TRBV24-1	few	TRBJ1-5	TGTGCCACCAGTGAGGCCGGGACAGGGGAGCGGCAGCCCCAGCATTTT	CATSEAGTGERQPQHF
TRBD1	TRBV18	NA	TRBJ2-1	TGTGCCAGCTCACCATCCGGGACAGGGGTTTACAATGAGCAGTTCTTC	CASSPSGTGVYNEQFF
NA	TRBV27	NA	TRBJ2-6	TGTGCCAGCAGTACCAAGAGGGGTACAGGGCTCGGCGGGGCCAACGTCCTGACTTTC	CASSTKRGTGLGGANVLTF
NA	TRBV15	NA	TRBJ2-3	TGTGCCACCAGCAGATTACCACCGGGAGTGATGGATACGCAGTATTTT	CATSRLPPGVMDTQYF
NA	TRBV6-5	NA	TRBJ1-1	TGTGCCAGCAGACCCGCAGGGATCACTGAAGCTTTCTTT	CASRPAGITEAFF
NA	TRBV7-3	NA	TRBJ2-2	TGTGCCAGCAGCCAACAGGGGCGGAGGGGCGGGGAGCTGTTTTTT	CASSQQGRRGGELFF
NA	TRBV14	few	TRBJ1-1	TGTGCCAGCAGCTCCCAAACACCGAGAGGCGTCAGAGCTTTCTTT	CASSSQTPRGVRAFF
NA	TRBV30	NA	TRBJ1-2	TGTGCCTGGACACAGGGCACAGCTAACTATGGCTACACCTTC	CAWTQGTANYGYTF
NA	TRBV14	NA	TRBJ1-5	TGTGCCAGCAGCCAAGTCCTGTGGTTAGTTCAGCCCCAGCATTTT	CASSQVLWLVQPQHF
NA	TRBV18	NA	TRBJ1-1	TGTGCCAGCTCACAGGAGACCTTTGAAGCTTTCTTT	CASSQETFEAFF
NA	TRBV27	few	TRBJ2-7	TGTGCCAGCAGATCCGGGACTGGTTCCTACGAGCAGTACTTC	CASRSGTGSYEQYF
NA	TRBV5-1	NA	TRBJ1-6	TGCGCCAGCAGCTTGGTCCTGAGCTCCTATAATTCACCCCTCCACTTT	CASSLVLSSYNSPLHF
TRBD1	TRBV30	NA	TRBJ1-2	TGTGCCTGGACGAGGGACAGCCCTTACACCTTC	CAWTRDSPYTF
NA	TRBV28	NA	TRBJ1-6	TGTGCCAGCAGGGCAGATATCTCCTATAATTCACCCCTCCACTTT	CASRADISYNSPLHF